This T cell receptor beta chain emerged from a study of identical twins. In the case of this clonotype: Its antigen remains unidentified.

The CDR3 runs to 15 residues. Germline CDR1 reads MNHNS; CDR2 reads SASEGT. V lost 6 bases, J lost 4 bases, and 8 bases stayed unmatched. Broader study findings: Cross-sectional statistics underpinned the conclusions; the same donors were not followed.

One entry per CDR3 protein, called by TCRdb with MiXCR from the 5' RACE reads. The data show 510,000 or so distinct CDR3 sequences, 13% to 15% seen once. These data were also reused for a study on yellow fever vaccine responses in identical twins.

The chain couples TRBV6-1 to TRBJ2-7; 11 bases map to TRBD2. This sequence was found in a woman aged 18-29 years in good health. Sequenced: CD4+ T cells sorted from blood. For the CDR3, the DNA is TGTGCCAGCAGGGGTAGCGGGGGGGCGAATTACGAGCAGTACGTC. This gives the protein CASRGSGGANYEQYV.